These T cell receptor beta chains were read from a single sample in a study of shared clonotypes between healthy human individuals. The protocol was immunoSEQ multiplex PCR, while the TCRdb copy is restricted to in-frame clones and leaves out a portion. In the table there are about 1.1 million clones, about 80% of which are singletons. The specimen was memory CD4+ T cells from PBMCs. These receptors were obtained from a man aged 18 to 29 in good health. Some clones in this sample may be carry-over from other donors' samples. Both conserved end residues are part of each CDR3. A D gene is named only where the DNA matches it firmly. The size entry is marked missing in some rows and otherwise reads once, few, many or a size class.

J | D | size | V | DNA | CDR3
TRBJ1-1 | NA | NA | TRBV18 | TGTGCCAGCTCACGGCAGGACAGTATGAACACTGAAGCTTTCTTT | CASSRQDSMNTEAFF
TRBJ1-2 | NA | NA | TRBV18 | TGTGCCAGCTCACCAGCAGGGGACTATGGCTACACCTTC | CASSPAGDYGYTF
TRBJ2-5 | TRBD2 | NA | TRBV4-3 | TGCGCCAGCAGCCAAGACGCTATGACTAGCGGGAGGGCAAGTGTAGGTGAGACCCAGTACTTC | CASSQDAMTSGRASVGETQYF
TRBJ1-5 | TRBD1 | NA | TRBV6-1 | TGTGCCAGCAGTTCGCGACAGGGCTACTATCAGCCCCAGCATTTT | CASSSRQGYYQPQHF
TRBJ1-1 | NA | few | TRBV5-6 | TGTGCCAGCAGCTTTCTACCGAACACTGAAGCTTTCTTT | CASSFLPNTEAFF
TRBJ2-2 | TRBD2 | NA | TRBV7-3 | TGTGCCAGCAGCAGAATGGGACTAGCGACCACCGGGGAGCTGTTTTTT | CASSRMGLATTGELFF
TRBJ2-7 | NA | NA | TRBV28 | TGTGCCAGCAGTTTGAGTAGCGGAACCTACGAGCAGTACTTC | CASSLSSGTYEQYF
TRBJ2-3 | TRBD2 | NA | TRBV7-9 | TGTGCCAGCGGCCTTGGCGGGGGATTACCGGGTACGCAGTATTTT | CASGLGGGLPGTQYF
TRBJ2-3 | NA | once | TRBV28 | TGTGCCAGCAGTAGAGGGGGCACAGATACGCAGTATTTT | CASSRGGTDTQYF
TRBJ1-5 | NA | NA | TRBV7-2 | TGTGCCAGCAGCCTAACATATAGCAATCAGCCCCAGCATTTT | CASSLTYSNQPQHF
TRBJ1-1 | NA | NA | TRBV20-1 | TGCAGTGCTGCTAGAAACACTGAAGCTTTCTTT | CSAARNTEAFF
TRBJ1-3 | TRBD1 | NA | TRBV7-8 | TGTGCCAGCAGCCTGGACAGGGTAGACACCATATATTTT | CASSLDRVDTIYF
TRBJ2-3 | NA | NA | TRBV7-2 | TGTGCCAGCAGCTTAGCGGGGTCCGGACAGTATTTT | CASSLAGSGQYF
TRBJ2-7 | NA | once | TRBV5-6 | TGTGCCAGCAGCGTAGGGGCGAGGGCTGACGCACCTAAGGACGAGCAGTACTTC | CASSVGARADAPKDEQYF